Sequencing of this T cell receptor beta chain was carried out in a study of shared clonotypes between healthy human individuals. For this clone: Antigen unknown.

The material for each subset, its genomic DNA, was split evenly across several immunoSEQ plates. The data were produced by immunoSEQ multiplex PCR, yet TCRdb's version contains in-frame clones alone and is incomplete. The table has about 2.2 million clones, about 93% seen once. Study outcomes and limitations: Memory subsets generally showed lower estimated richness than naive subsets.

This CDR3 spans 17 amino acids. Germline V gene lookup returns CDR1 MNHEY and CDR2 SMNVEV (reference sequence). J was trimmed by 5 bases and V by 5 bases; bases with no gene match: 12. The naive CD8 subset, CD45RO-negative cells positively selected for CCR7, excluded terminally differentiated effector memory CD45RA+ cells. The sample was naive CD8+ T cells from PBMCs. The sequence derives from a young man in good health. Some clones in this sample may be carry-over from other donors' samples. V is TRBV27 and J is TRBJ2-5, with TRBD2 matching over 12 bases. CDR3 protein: CASSAPTSGRLWETQYF. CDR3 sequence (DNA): TGTGCCAGCAGTGCCCCAACTAGCGGGAGGCTGTGGGAGACCCAGTACTTC.